This T cell receptor (beta chain) was recorded in a study of blood T cell repertoires in COVID-19 (dated by TCRdb to about 2020). About the study as a whole: Samples covering the acute and convalescent phases of COVID-19 were provided by collaborators in the United States, Italy and Spain. The prospective study material was composed of cDNA or gDNA derived from T cells, B-cell-depleted T cells, or PBMCs. Subjects who had been exposed to COVID-19, were actively infected with it, or had recovered from it provided the deeply sampled blood TCRbeta repertoires that made up the dataset. The repertoires were made available in a free public database intended to serve as a resource for research on the immune response to SARS-CoV-2. The samples were drawn from the first 160 participants of the ongoing ImmuneRACE study and from 950 to 1,500 subjects provided by 6 global collaborators. Sample metadata almost always included a de-identified subject ID, COVID-19 status, age in years and sex. Where available, HLA class I and class II types were obtained from metadata supplied by the sample provider rather than from assay-based typing.

Collaborating institutions collected whole blood in K2EDTA tubes following their own protocols. For TCRbeta analysis, collaborators shipped samples in one of three forms: frozen whole blood, isolated PBMCs, or DNA extracted from either of those sample types. Summary of the overall study and its limitations: The amount of clinical and demographic metadata varied by source and participant and was provided uncurated.

The immunoSEQ Assay, a bias-controlled multiplex PCR, was used to amplify TCRbeta CDR3 regions from genomic DNA. In the original analysis: The number of nucleated cells in each sample was estimated by amplification of reference gene primers within the assay. To quantify the absolute abundance of each unique TCRbeta CDR3 rearrangement, sequence reads were collapsed and filtered. For each sample, productive Simpson clonality was calculated by taking the square root of Simpson's diversity index across productive rearrangements. Held by TCRdb, this immuneACCESS table contains in-frame sequences only and omits some clones. Under half of the omission traces to an unresolved V gene where checked; the cause of the rest is unknown. From that table come the V and J calls and clone size; the DNA was used to work out D and trimming. Here the sample has 200,000 to 300,000 clones; roughly 84% occur a single time. The top ten clonotypes cover 8.6% of the sample.

In its sample, this clone was seen once. Its antigen is unknown. Per-nucleotide qualities are absent, and no much larger clonotype sits a single base away. Sequences were obtained from peripheral blood. The TCR was taken from a human donor in a cohort sampled during active COVID-19.

CDR3 reads: CASSPNAAGGERITEKLFF. The DNA sequence follows: TGTGCCAGCAGCCCCAATGCAGCAGGGGGCGAGAGGATTACGGAAAAACTGTTTTTT. The rearrangement combines TRBV5-5 with TRBJ1-4; TRBD1 aligns with 8 central bases. The CDR3, cysteine through phenylalanine, is 19 amino acids long. CDR3 DNA only is kept here, 57 bases in frame from base 1. V ends up 4 bases short and J 8 bases short, with an unmatched junction base count of 22. Reading the germline V gene (reference sequence) gives CDR1 SGHKS and CDR2 YYEKEE. The CDR3, completed at both ends by the reference TRBV5-5 and TRBJ1-4 genes, gives the full variable domain DAGVTQSPTHLIKTRGQQVTLRCSPISGHKSVSWYQQVLGQGPQFIFQYYEKEERGRGNFPDRFSARQFPNYSSELNVNALLLGDSALYLCASSPNAAGGERITEKLFFGSGTQLSVL.